What follows describes a single T cell receptor (beta chain). Its antigen is still unknown. The data are from a study of a mutant IDH1 vaccine in newly diagnosed glioma. Study information: Patients had eight vaccinations, in weeks 1, 3, 5, 7, 11, 15, 19 and 23. Patients got their first vaccination 4-6 weeks after radiotherapy alone, or with temozolomide cycles. Treated individuals were 62.5% male and roughly 38% female, averaging 40.4 years of age. It was radiotherapy, temozolomide, or both that patients received previously, with most receiving both.

The CDR3 extends over 15 amino acids. V lost 4 bases, J lost 5 bases, and 17 bases lay in between. From germline, CDR1 is MNHNY and CDR2 SVGAGI (reference sequence). Here immunoSEQ multiplex PCR was the method, and the copy in TCRdb shows in-frame clones only, minus some. This table holds roughly 34,000 clones, around 58% found once. Time point meaning: week 5, during vaccination. Doses consisted of 300 ug of mutant IDH1 20-mer peptide each, paired with topical imiquimod. The chain employs TRBV6-6 and TRBJ1-1, with unresolved D. This TCR came from a woman aged 18-30 years with glioma. The source material was PBMCs, sampled from a glioma patient whose treatment included an IDH1 peptide vaccine. The CDR3 sequence: CASSSNSLLGTEAFF. The CDR3 DNA is TGTGCCAGCAGTTCTAATTCTCTTTTGGGGACTGAAGCTTTCTTT.